What follows are 10 T cell receptor beta chains derived from one specimen sequenced in a study of blood T cell repertoires in COVID-19 (TCRdb year 2020). Libraries were constructed by the immunoSEQ multiplex PCR assay. Here the immuneACCESS table is served through TCRdb, limited to in-frame sequences with V and J called. Missing clones are a known gap in these copies; in checked studies unresolved V genes cover under half, and the rest lacks a known reason. This sample is represented by more than 350,000 clones; 89% of them were singletons. Together, the top ten hold around 3% of the sample. Sequencing was carried out using peripheral blood. These receptors were collected from a woman aged 30 to 39 with COVID-19, enrolled during active disease.

The chain recombines TRBV2 with TRBJ2-7, with D possibly TRBD2 on 5 matching bases. The V end lost 7 bases, the J end lost 2 bases, and 21 bases lay between the germline ends. Per germline, CDR1 SNHLY and CDR2 FYNNEI. The CDR3 length is 16 residues. The CDR3, as DNA: TGTGCCAGCACCGACCCTGGAGGTAGGGTTGCCTACGAGCAGTACTTC. Translating gives CASTDPGGRVAYEQYF.

The chain joins TRBV19 to TRBJ1-1; D remains ambiguous. Germline V CDR1 and CDR2: LNHDA, SQIVND (reference sequence). This CDR3 comprises 15 residues. V was shortened by 5 bases and J by 2 bases, with 15 bases between the two germline ends. In nucleotides, the CDR3 is TGTGCCAGTAGTCCCCGGGGAGGGAGAAACACTGAAGCTTTCTTT. The encoded protein is CASSPRGGRNTEAFF.

This sequence joins TRBV13 and TRBJ2-1; 7 nucleotides align to TRBD2. Germline lookup yields CDR1 PRHDT and CDR2 FYEKMQ (reference sequence). J gave up 4 bases and V 3 bases, and 9 bases lay outside the gene matches. CDR3 size: 16 residues. For the CDR3, the DNA is TGTGCCAGCAGCTTCGGTCGAGCGGGGCTGTACAATGAGCAGTTCTTC. Translation gives CASSFGRAGLYNEQFF.

This chain joins TRBV7-2 and TRBJ1-2; D not certain. V lost 1 base and J lost 5, with 8 bases in between. CDR1 SGHTA and CDR2 FQGNSA come from the germline V gene. CDR3 length: 13 residues. CDR3 amino acids: CASSLESEYGYTF. Here the CDR3 DNA reads TGTGCCAGCAGCTTAGAATCGGAGTATGGCTACACCTTC.

This clone appeared once. J is TRBJ2-7 and V is TRBV3-1 (or the pseudogene TRBV3-2), with 15 bases lining up with TRBD2. V lost 0 bases, J lost 0 bases, and 12 bases stayed unmatched. CDR1 LGHDT and CDR2 YNNKEL come from the germline V gene (reference sequence). The CDR3 covers 21 residues. Written as DNA, the CDR3 is TGTGCCAGCAGCCAAGACTCGGAGGGACTAGCGGGAGGCCAAAGCTCCTACGAGCAGTACGTC. It is translated as CASSQDSEGLAGGQSSYEQYV.

J is TRBJ2-1 and V is TRBV5-6; the D gene is possibly TRBD2 (6 bases). The CDR3 spans 11 residues. CDR1 is SGHDT and CDR2 is YYEEEE in the germline V gene. With 4 bases removed from V and 7 bases from J, the gap between germline ends came to 6 bases. The CDR3 protein is CASSRGNEQFF. CDR3 DNA sequence: TGTGCCAGCAGCCGGGGGAATGAGCAGTTCTTC.

V gene TRBV19 combines with J gene TRBJ1-6; TRBD1 is a possible D gene (6 bases). Germline loops: CDR1 LNHDA, CDR2 SQIVND (reference sequence). This CDR3 contains 12 residues. V lost 5 bases and J lost 18, with 17 bases in between. This chain's CDR3 is CASSLRGEDPHF. Written as DNA, the CDR3 is TGTGCCAGTAGTCTCAGGGGCGAGGATCCCCACTTT.

This rearrangement joins TRBV7-9 to TRBJ2-3; D is undetermined. Trimming stripped 3 bases from V and 8 bases from J, with 15 bases between. This CDR3 is 14 amino acids long. The V gene's germline CDR1 is SEHNR and CDR2 FQNEAQ (reference sequence). In DNA form, the CDR3 reads TGTGCCAGCAGCTTCTCCTTAGAAGTTCGTACGCAGTATTTT. Amino acid sequence: CASSFSLEVRTQYF.

V usage is TRBV2 and J usage is TRBJ2-7; no definite D call. V lost 7 bases to trimming and J lost 4 bases, with 11 bases between them. Germline assignment: CDR1 SNHLY and CDR2 FYNNEI. The CDR3 extends over 12 amino acids. This CDR3 reads CASTETLYEQYF. CDR3 DNA: TGTGCCAGCACCGAAACGCTATACGAGCAGTACTTC.

The rearrangement uses TRBV5-1 and TRBJ1-2; 7 bases fit TRBD1. The CDR3 consists of 17 residues. Germline CDR1 reads SGHRS; CDR2 reads YFSETQ. Trimming removed 5 bases from V and 0 bases from J; junction bases left unmatched: 13. CDR3 loop: CASRPGTDLDSNYGYTF. DNA of the CDR3: TGCGCCAGCAGGCCAGGGACAGACCTTGACTCTAACTATGGCTACACCTTC.